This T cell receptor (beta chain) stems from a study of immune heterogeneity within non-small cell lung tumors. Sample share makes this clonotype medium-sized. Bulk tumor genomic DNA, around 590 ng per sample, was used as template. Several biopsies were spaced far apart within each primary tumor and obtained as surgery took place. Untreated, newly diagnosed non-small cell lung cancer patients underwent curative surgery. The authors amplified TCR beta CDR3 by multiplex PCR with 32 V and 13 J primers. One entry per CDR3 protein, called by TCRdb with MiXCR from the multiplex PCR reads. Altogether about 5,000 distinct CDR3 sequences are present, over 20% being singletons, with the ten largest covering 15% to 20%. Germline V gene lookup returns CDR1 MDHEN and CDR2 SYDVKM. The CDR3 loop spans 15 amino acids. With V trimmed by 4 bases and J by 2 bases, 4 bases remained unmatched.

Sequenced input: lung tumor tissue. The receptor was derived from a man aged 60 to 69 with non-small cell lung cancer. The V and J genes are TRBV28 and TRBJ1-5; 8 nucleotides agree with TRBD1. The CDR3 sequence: CASSSQGQGNQPQHF. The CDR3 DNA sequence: TGTGCCAGCAGTTCACAGGGACAGGGCAATCAGCCCCAGCATTTT.